Below are 24 T cell receptor beta chains sequenced from a single sample in a study of identical twins (dated by TCRdb to the mid-2010s). Receptor libraries were prepared by 5' RACE. These reads were obtained on an Illumina HiSeq 2000. In TCRdb, the public reads were trimmed at Q25 with fastp and aligned with MiXCR, with productive beta chains retained. Each entry is one CDR3 protein sequence, shown with its most common DNA and genes. For this sample the table gives 600,000 to 800,000 distinct CDR3 sequences, of which around 20% were detected only once. The ten largest clones take up 4.3% of the sample. The sample also formed part of further work on T cells expressing NK-cell markers.

The specimen was PBMCs. The receptors shown here come from a young woman in good health.

The V call is TRBV20-1, the J call TRBJ2-7, with D possibly matching TRBD1 (6 bases). Germline assignment: CDR1 DFQATT and CDR2 SNEGSKA (reference sequence). The CDR3 consists of 14 residues. V lost 0 bases and J 5 bases, leaving 14 bases between the germline ends. The CDR3 nucleotides read TGCAGTGCTAGAGACGGGCAGGGGTTCGACGAGCAGTACTTC. Protein sequence: CSARDGQGFDEQYF.

The chain is built from TRBV20-1 and TRBJ2-5, with 12 bases that match TRBD2. The germline CDR1 and CDR2 sequences are DFQATT and SNEGSKA (reference sequence). The CDR3 runs to 14 residues. The CDR3, as DNA: TGCACCGCTGGGACTAGCGGGTCCCGAGAGACCCAGTACTTC. This translates into CTAGTSGSRETQYF.

This chain joins TRBV15 and TRBJ2-1; D is undetermined. Trimming stripped 0 bases from V and 6 bases from J, with 9 bases between. CDR1 and CDR2 from the germline V gene are LNHNV and YYDKDF (reference sequence). This CDR3 spans 14 amino acids. The DNA of the CDR3 is TGTGCCACCAGCAGAGATCTGGAATCCAATGAGCAGTTCTTC. This sequence encodes CATSRDLESNEQFF. Full variable domain (rest looked up from reference TRBV15 and TRBJ2-1): DAMVIQNPRYQVTQFGKPVTLSCSQTLNHNVMYWYQQKSSQAPKLLFHYYDKDFNNEADTPDNFQSRRPNTSFCFLDIRSPGLGDTAMYLCATSRDLESNEQFFGPGTRLTVL.

This clonotype was found many times. This chain joins TRBV12-3 or TRBV12-4 and TRBJ2-2; D is uncertain. This CDR3 has 13 amino acids. V was clipped by 5 bases and J by 3 bases, with 7 bases between them. The chain's CDR3 is CASSRRYTGELFF. CDR3 DNA sequence: TGTGCCAGCAGTAGGCGATACACCGGGGAGCTGTTTTTT.

V and J are TRBV29-1 and TRBJ2-1; D might be TRBD2 (6 bases). V dropped 2 bases and J dropped 7 bases, with 21 bases sitting between them. From germline, CDR1 is SQVTM and CDR2 ANQGSEA. The CDR3 covers 16 residues. This CDR3 reads CSVELVGTPSWNEQFF. The CDR3, as DNA: TGCAGCGTTGAACTGGTAGGGACTCCCTCTTGGAATGAGCAGTTCTTC.

The chain has TRBV12-3 or TRBV12-4 and TRBJ2-3, with TRBD1 as a possible D gene (7 bases). V was shortened by 2 bases and J by 5 bases, with 14 bases between the two germline ends. There are 15 residues in the CDR3. CDR3 bases: TGTGCCAGCAGTTTAATAGGTCAGGGGGGAGATACGCAGTATTTT. As protein: CASSLIGQGGDTQYF.

This clonotype showed up just a few times. The rearrangement links TRBV5-1 to TRBJ2-1; maybe TRBD2 (6 bases). Germline loops: CDR1 SGHRS, CDR2 YFSETQ. CDR3 length equals 15 residues. The ends were cut back, 4 bases at V and 0 bases at J, with 11 bases in the middle. CDR3 DNA sequence: TGCGCCAGCAGCGCCCTGGGGGGCTCCTACAATGAGCAGTTCTTC. Translation gives CASSALGGSYNEQFF.

This clonotype occurred a few times. This chain links TRBV7-2 with TRBJ2-1, with TRBD2 matching over 9 bases. The CDR3 is 15 residues long. V lost 3 bases to trimming and J lost 2 bases; unmatched junction nucleotides: 2. CDR1 SGHTA and CDR2 FQGNSA come from the germline V gene. The CDR3 loop reads CASSLGTSTYNEQFF. CDR3 DNA sequence: TGTGCCAGCAGCTTGGGGACTAGCACCTACAATGAGCAGTTCTTC.

In its sample, this clonotype was seen many times. This chain connects TRBV20-1 to TRBJ2-2, with D maybe TRBD1 (6 bases). The CDR3 runs 12 residues. Germline V gene sequence: CDR1 DFQATT, CDR2 SNEGSKA (reference sequence). V shed 4 bases and J shed 4 bases, with 7 bases lying between them. The CDR3 here is CSATTGTGELFF. As DNA, the CDR3 is TGCAGTGCTACGACAGGCACCGGGGAGCTGTTTTTT.

The rearrangement uses TRBV27 and TRBJ2-2, with no clear D. This CDR3 region has 16 residues. V gave up 5 bases and J gave up 2 bases, with 15 bases separating them. Germline CDR1 is MNHEY and CDR2 is SMNVEV (reference sequence). The CDR3 is CASSLSLGANTGELFF. CDR3 sequence (DNA): TGTGCCAGCAGTCTCAGCCTGGGCGCTAACACCGGGGAGCTGTTTTTT.

This clonotype was seen only a few times. The V call is TRBV6-1, the J call TRBJ2-7; the match to TRBD2 covers 7 bases. The germline gives CDR1 MNHNS, CDR2 SASEGT. This CDR3 is built from 17 residues. The ends lost 5 bases at V and 0 bases at J; junction bases unmatched: 13. This CDR3 is CASSPTPLAATSYEQYF. The DNA of the CDR3 is TGTGCCAGCAGTCCTACCCCCCTAGCGGCAACCTCCTACGAGCAGTACTTC.

This clonotype was recorded many times. The chain combines TRBV5-1 with TRBJ2-7; D unclear. CDR3 length: 14 residues. Trimming removed 4 bases at V and 5 bases at J, with 16 bases between. Germline V gene data show CDR1 as SGHRS and CDR2 as YFSETQ. The CDR3 is CASSQDRAVNEQYF. In nucleotides, the CDR3 is TGCGCCAGCAGCCAAGACCGAGCAGTCAACGAGCAGTACTTC.

The chain recombines TRBV5-5 with TRBJ1-5; TRBD1 agrees at 11 bases. The CDR3 totals 15 residues. Germline lookup yields CDR1 SGHKS and CDR2 YYEKEE (reference sequence). With V trimmed by 3 bases and J by 6 bases, 5 bases remained unmatched. CDR3 residues: CASSWGQGVGQPQHF. In DNA form, the CDR3 reads TGTGCCAGCAGCTGGGGACAGGGGGTAGGTCAGCCCCAGCATTTT.

Comments on this clonotype: A read error may produce the germline difference seen at one junction end. The rearrangement links TRBV12-3 or TRBV12-4 to TRBJ2-7; D unresolved. The CDR3 sequence is 13 residues long. CDR3 residues: CASGSYEYSLLNF. CDR3 bases: TGTGCCAGCGGGTCCTATGAGTATAGCCTTTTGAACTTC.

This clonotype was counted at least ten times. The rearrangement links TRBV5-1 to TRBJ2-7; 8 bases map to TRBD1. The CDR3 has 14 residues. Trimming at V came to 4 bases and at J to 5 bases, leaving 8 bases not matched to a gene. In germline, CDR1 is SGHRS, CDR2 YFSETQ. The CDR3 bases are TGCGCCAGCAGCGGTAGGACAGGGCGCGACGAGCAGTACTTC. Translation: CASSGRTGRDEQYF.

This clonotype was seen a few times. V usage is TRBV7-2 and J usage is TRBJ2-1; D gene ambiguous. The CDR3 extends over 14 amino acids. Germline-derived CDR1 and CDR2 are SGHTA and FQGNSA. V shed 2 bases and J shed 7 bases, with 12 bases lying between them. CDR3 region: CASSLSPKDNEQFF. CDR3 DNA: TGTGCCAGCAGCTTAAGCCCAAAGGATAATGAGCAGTTCTTC.

This chain joins TRBV7-2 and TRBJ2-4; D unresolved. The CDR3 contains 14 residues. V was cut by 4 bases and J by 6 bases, with 13 bases left in between. In germline, CDR1 is SGHTA, CDR2 FQGNSA. The CDR3 nucleotides read TGTGCCAGCAGCTCCGAAGGGCGCGGAAACATTCAGTACTTC. Its translation is CASSSEGRGNIQYF.

This clonotype has only a few counts. The CDR3 DNA follows: TGCGCCAGCAGCCAGTACGTGGACAGGAATGAAAAACTGTTTTTT. This gives the protein CASSQYVDRNEKLFF. This chain connects TRBV5-1 to TRBJ1-4, with 7 bases fitting TRBD1. Germline V gives CDR1 SGHRS, CDR2 YFSETQ. The CDR3 loop spans 15 amino acids. The junction had 8 bases not matched to a gene; V was cut back by 4 bases and J by 5 bases.

This clonotype was detected only a few times. The chain combines TRBV6-1 with TRBJ2-7, with D uncertain. Germline V CDR1 and CDR2: MNHNS, SASEGT. Trimming pared 1 base from V and 0 bases from J, leaving 7 bases between. The CDR3 sequence is 14 residues long. In DNA, the CDR3 is TGTGCCAGCAGTGAAGAAGACGCCTCCTACGAGCAGTACTTC. Its protein is CASSEEDASYEQYF.

This clonotype was counted many times. The rearrangement joins TRBV15 to TRBJ2-3; D gene ambiguous. CDR3 size: 17 residues. V lost 0 bases and J lost 5, with 18 bases in between. Germline V CDR1 and CDR2: LNHNV, YYDKDF (reference sequence). CDR3 nucleotide sequence: TGTGCCACCAGCAGAGATTGGGCTAGTGTGTCGAAAGATACGCAGTATTTT. Translated: CATSRDWASVSKDTQYF.

This clonotype was seen more than once but under ten times. V is TRBV9 and J is TRBJ2-1, with 9 bases identical to TRBD2. This CDR3 comprises 15 residues. J lost 4 bases, V lost 3 bases, and 5 bases had no gene match. The germline CDR1 and CDR2 sequences are SGDLS and YYNGEE. This CDR3 is CASSGAGGPYNEQFF. The DNA for the CDR3 is TGTGCCAGCAGCGGCGCGGGGGGGCCTTACAATGAGCAGTTCTTC.

V usage is TRBV12-3 or TRBV12-4 and J usage is TRBJ1-4, with D unresolved. V was cut by 6 bases and J by 0 bases, with 14 bases left in between. This CDR3 is 16 amino acids long. Written as DNA, the CDR3 is TGTGCCAGCAGACCCCGGACGGGTCCAACTAATGAAAAACTGTTTTTT. It encodes CASRPRTGPTNEKLFF.

At least ten counts were recorded for this clonotype. The chain uses TRBV12-3 or TRBV12-4 and TRBJ1-2, with no clear D. Trimming took 1 base from V and 3 from J, leaving 9 bases between them. CDR3 size: 14 residues. In DNA, the CDR3 is TGTGCCAGCAGTTTAGTAGACACCTACTATGGCTACACCTTC. The encoded protein is CASSLVDTYYGYTF.

The V and J genes are TRBV5-1 and TRBJ2-7; TRBD1 matches at 9 bases. CDR1 and CDR2 from the germline V gene are SGHRS and YFSETQ. The junction had 11 bases not matched to a gene; V was cut back by 8 bases and J by 5 bases. CDR3 length: 14 amino acids. CDR3 coding DNA: TGCGCCAGTGTGGAGGGACAGGGAGATCACGAGCAGTACTTC. Its translation is CASVEGQGDHEQYF.